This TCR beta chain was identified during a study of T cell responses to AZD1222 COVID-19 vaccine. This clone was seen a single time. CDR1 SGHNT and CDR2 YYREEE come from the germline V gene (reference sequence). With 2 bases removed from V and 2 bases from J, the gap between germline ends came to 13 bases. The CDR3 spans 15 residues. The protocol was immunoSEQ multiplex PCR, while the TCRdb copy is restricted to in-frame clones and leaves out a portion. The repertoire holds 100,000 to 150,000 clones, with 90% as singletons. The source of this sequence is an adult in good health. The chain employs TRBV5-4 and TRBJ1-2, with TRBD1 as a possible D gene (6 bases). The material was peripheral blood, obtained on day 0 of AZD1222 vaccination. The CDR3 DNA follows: TGTGCCAGCAGCTTCGGACAGAGACAAAACTATGGCTACACCTTC. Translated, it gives CASSFGQRQNYGYTF.